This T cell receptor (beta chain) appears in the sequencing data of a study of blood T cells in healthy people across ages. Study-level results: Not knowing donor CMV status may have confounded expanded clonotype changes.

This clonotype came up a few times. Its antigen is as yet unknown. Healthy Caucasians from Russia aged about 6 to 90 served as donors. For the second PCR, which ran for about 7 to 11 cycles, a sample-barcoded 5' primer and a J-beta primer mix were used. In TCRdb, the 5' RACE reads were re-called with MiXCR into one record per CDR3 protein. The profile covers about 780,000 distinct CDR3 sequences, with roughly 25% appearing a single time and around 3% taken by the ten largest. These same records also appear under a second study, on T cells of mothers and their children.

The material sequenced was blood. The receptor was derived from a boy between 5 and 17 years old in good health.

CDR3 bases: TGTGCCAGCAGTCTTGACAGGGCAGCTACCCAACTGTTTTTT. Protein: CASSLDRAATQLFF. This sequence joins TRBV12-3 or TRBV12-4 and TRBJ1-4; 7 nucleotides align to TRBD1. The CDR3 sequence is 14 residues long. V was pared by 5 bases and J by 12 bases, with 12 bases of the junction left unmatched.